The rows below give T cell receptor beta chains drawn from one sample of a study of identical twins. TCRdb called the 5' RACE reads again in MiXCR, with one record for every CDR3 protein. The data hold 200,000 to 250,000 distinct CDR3 sequences, with roughly 7% observed a single time. The data also belong to a second study, concerning yellow fever vaccine responses in identical twins.

Source material: memory (CD45RO+) T cells sorted from blood. The receptors originated from a woman younger than 35 in good health. CDR3s include the opening cysteine and the closing phenylalanine or tryptophan. Each record gives: D gene, V gene, clone size, J gene, CDR3 DNA, CDR3 protein. D genes are given only for firm matches. Some rows mark clone size as missing; the rest say once, few, many or name a class of expanded clone.

NA	TRBV27	NA	TRBJ2-1	TGTGCCAGCAGTTCCCCCACCCGACTGGGAGACTCCTACAATGAGCAGTTCTTC	CASSSPTRLGDSYNEQFF
NA	TRBV3-1	NA	TRBJ2-5	TGTGCCACCAGCCTCCGCTCTACAGGGTACGAGACCCAGTACTTC	CATSLRSTGYETQYF
NA	TRBV6-1	few	TRBJ2-1	TGTGCCAGCACGCGGGACTTGTATAACAATGAGCAGTTCTTC	CASTRDLYNNEQFF
NA	TRBV6-5	few	TRBJ2-3	TGTGCCAGCAGTTACTCACAAGGTCCGGCAGATACGCAGTATTTT	CASSYSQGPADTQYF
NA	TRBV7-2	NA	TRBJ2-4	TGTGCCAGCAGCTTAGGCTCGAATATAGCCAAAAACATTCAGTACTTC	CASSLGSNIAKNIQYF
NA	TRBV3-1	many	TRBJ1-2	TGTGCCAGCAGCCAGAGGGAGAACTATGGCTACACCTTC	CASSQRENYGYTF
TRBD2	TRBV5-4	NA	TRBJ2-3	TGTGCCAGCAGCTTGAAGGGACCGGCGGGGGGTGCAGATACGCAGTATTTT	CASSLKGPAGGADTQYF
NA	TRBV6-1	NA	TRBJ2-7	TGTGCCAGCAGACGAGCAGGGATTGAATCCTACGAGCAGTACTTC	CASRRAGIESYEQYF
NA	TRBV3-1	many	TRBJ2-7	TGTGCCAGCAGCCAAGTTTTGGCAGCCTACGAGCAGTACTTC	CASSQVLAAYEQYF
TRBD2	TRBV12-3/TRBV12-4	many	TRBJ2-3	TGTGCCAGCAGATGGACTAGCGGCGGTAGCACAGATACGCAGTATTTT	CASRWTSGGSTDTQYF
NA	TRBV7-9	many	TRBJ2-1	TGTGCCAGCAGCTTTCGGGTTACTGACAGCTTCGGCAATGAGCAGTTCTTC	CASSFRVTDSFGNEQFF
TRBD2	TRBV3-1	many	TRBJ2-1	TGTGCCAGCAGCCAACGCGGGAGGGACAATGAGCAGTTCTTC	CASSQRGRDNEQFF
NA	TRBV15	few	TRBJ2-4	TGTGCCACCAGCGGGGCCAAAAACATTCAGTACTTC	CATSGAKNIQYF
NA	TRBV3-1	few	TRBJ2-2	TGTGCCAACAGCCTCGGAGACAGACGTACCGGGGAGCTGTTTTTT	CANSLGDRRTGELFF
NA	TRBV20-1	many	TRBJ2-1	TGCAGTGCCCAGGAAGTACGAAACCCCTACAATGAGCAGTTCTTC	CSAQEVRNPYNEQFF
NA	TRBV20-1	NA	TRBJ1-1	TGCAGTGCTAGTATTGTAAAGGTGACCCACACTGAAGCTTTCTTT	CSASIVKVTHTEAFF
TRBD1	TRBV5-1	many	TRBJ1-2	TGCGCCAGCAGCTTACACACCGGGACAGGGGGCTACTATGGCTACACCTTC	CASSLHTGTGGYYGYTF
TRBD1	TRBV5-5	many	TRBJ1-1	TGTGCCAGCAGACCGGGACAGGGAGTTTTGCTGAACACTGAAGCTTTCTTT	CASRPGQGVLLNTEAFF
NA	TRBV5-1	many	TRBJ2-2	TGCGCCAGCAGCTTATCCAGGAACACCGGGGAGCTGTTTTTT	CASSLSRNTGELFF
NA	TRBV6-6	NA	TRBJ2-3	TGTGCCAGCAGTTACAGTCACACAGATACGCAGTATTTT	CASSYSHTDTQYF
NA	TRBV20-1	NA	TRBJ2-5	TGCAGTGCTATCCTAGGTGGGGAGACCCAGTACTTC	CSAILGGETQYF
NA	TRBV5-6	few	TRBJ2-1	TGTGCCAGCAGCTGGGGACCAGGCAATGAGCAGTTCTTC	CASSWGPGNEQFF